Below are 20 T cell receptor beta chains sequenced from a single sample in a study of OX40 agonist ivuxolimab in advanced cancers. Libraries were built with the immunoSEQ multiplex PCR assay. As stored in TCRdb, this immuneACCESS dataset retains in-frame rearrangements with V and J assigned. A fraction of the clones does not appear; measured against another copy, unresolved V genes explain less than half of the discrepancy, and the remainder lacks a known reason. This sample lists approximately 59,000 clones; roughly four fifths were detected once. The ten largest clones take up over 0.7% of the sample. The source was CD4+ or CD8+ T cells sorted from blood, collected in a trial of the OX40 agonist ivuxolimab. These receptors were collected from an adult with an advanced solid tumor such as melanoma, head and neck, liver or kidney cancer.

This clone has a handful of counts. This rearrangement joins TRBV6-6 to TRBJ2-4; D gene uncertain. Germline CDR1 reads MNHNY; CDR2 reads SVGAGI (reference sequence). This CDR3 is 14 amino acids long. Trimming stripped 2 bases from V and 3 bases from J, with 8 bases between. The chain's CDR3 is CASSYPEGKNIQYF. The DNA of the CDR3 is TGTGCCAGCAGTTACCCGGAAGGCAAAAACATTCAGTACTTC.

This clone was observed a handful of times. The chain has TRBV4-1 and TRBJ2-6; D may be TRBD1 (5 bases). Germline loops: CDR1 MGHRA, CDR2 YSYEKL. The CDR3 is made up of 18 amino acids. The ends were cut back, 3 bases at V and 1 base at J, with 16 bases in the middle. CDR3 DNA sequence: TGCGCCAGCAGCCATAGGGCGCTTAGGGGATCTGGGGCCAACGTCCTGACTTTC. It codes for CASSHRALRGSGANVLTF.

This clone has only one observation. V is TRBV6-1 and J is TRBJ2-7; TRBD1 matches at 7 bases. Germline CDR1 is MNHNS and CDR2 is SASEGT. The junction had 17 bases not matched to a gene; V was cut back by 10 bases and J by 5 bases. The CDR3 covers 15 residues. In nucleotides, the CDR3 is TGTGCCATCCTTTTGGACAGGACCTCGACCCACGAGCAGTACTTC. This codes for CAILLDRTSTHEQYF.

The J gene is TRBJ2-5, the V gene TRBV11-2; 8 bases are a match to TRBD1. Near its end, the DNA agrees better with TRBJ2-7, so the J call may be wrong. Germline V gene lookup returns CDR1 SGHAT and CDR2 FQNNGV. The CDR3 totals 13 residues. This CDR3 reads CASSRTGFYEQYF. CDR3 DNA sequence: TGTGCCAGCAGTCGGACAGGGTTCTACGAGCAGTACTTC.

About this clone itself: The sample contains more than one DNA sequence encoding this CDR3. The chain has TRBV2 and TRBJ2-3; 8 bases are shared with TRBD2. This CDR3 is 15 amino acids long. With 2 bases clipped from V and 2 bases from J, the junction kept 3 bases outside the gene matches. Germline V gene data show CDR1 as SNHLY and CDR2 as FYNNEI. The CDR3 protein is CASSERAGDTDTQYF. The CDR3 DNA follows: TGTGCCAGCAGTGAACGAGCGGGAGACACAGATACGCAGTATTTT.

The V call is TRBV4-1, the J call TRBJ2-5, with D perhaps TRBD2 (7 bases). In germline, CDR1 is MGHRA, CDR2 YSYEKL. The CDR3 runs 12 residues. Trimming removed 9 bases from V and 6 bases from J, with 14 bases in between. CDR3 amino acids: CASKGGGKTQYF. For the CDR3, the DNA is TGCGCCAGTAAAGGGGGGGGAAAGACCCAGTACTTC.

The rearrangement joins TRBV11-2 to TRBJ2-5; D is uncertain. The V and J ends lost 3 bases and 4 bases respectively, with 6 bases between them. The CDR3 is 12 amino acids. The germline CDR1 and CDR2 sequences are SGHAT and FQNNGV. CDR3 DNA sequence: TGTGCCAGCAGCTTTGTTCCAGAGACCCAGTACTTC. Translating gives CASSFVPETQYF. Looking up the rest from reference TRBV11-2 and TRBJ2-5 gives the full variable domain: EAGVAQSPRYKIIEKRQSVAFWCNPISGHATLYWYQQILGQGPKLLIQFQNNGVVDDSQLPKDRFSAERLKGVDSTLKIQPAKLEDSAVYLCASSFVPETQYFGPGTRLLVL.

In its sample, this clone was seen a few times. This sequence joins TRBV7-9 and TRBJ1-5; D remains unclear. The V gene lost 1 base and the J gene lost 5 bases, with 12 bases spanning the gap. The CDR3 loop spans 15 amino acids. Germline V lookup: CDR1 SEHNR, CDR2 FQNEAQ (reference sequence). This CDR3 is CASSLVGREDQPQHF. CDR3 in DNA: TGTGCCAGCAGCTTAGTAGGTCGAGAGGATCAGCCCCAGCATTTT. Full variable domain (outside the CDR3, taken from reference TRBV7-9 and TRBJ1-5): DTGVSQNPRHKITKRGQNVTFRCDPISEHNRLYWYRQTLGQGPEFLTYFQNEAQLEKSRLLSDRFSAERPKGSFSTLEIQRTEQGDSAMYLCASSLVGREDQPQHFGDGTRLSIL.

The rearrangement uses TRBV29-1 and TRBJ2-1; 9 nucleotides agree with TRBD1. The CDR3 has 13 residues. Germline V gene data show CDR1 as SQVTM and CDR2 as ANQGSEA. After removal of 6 bases from V and 7 bases from J, the junction contained 7 bases not matched to a gene. The CDR3 region has the DNA TGCAGCGTAGGGGACAGGGATGGGAATGAGCAGTTCTTC. Translated, it gives CSVGDRDGNEQFF.

This clone was seen only once. The CDR3 coding sequence is TGTGCCAGCAGCTTAAGGACAGGGGGCTCGGGGGAGCTGTTTTTT. This translates into CASSLRTGGSGELFF. The rearrangement links TRBV11-2 to TRBJ2-2, with TRBD1 identical over 11 bases. After removal of 2 bases from V and 8 bases from J, the junction contained 4 bases not matched to a gene. Germline lookup yields CDR1 SGHAT and CDR2 FQNNGV. The CDR3 extends over 15 amino acids.

The rearrangement uses TRBV5-1 and TRBJ2-3; 13 bases line up with TRBD2. Per germline, CDR1 SGHRS and CDR2 YFSETQ. The V segment lost 0 bases and the J segment 2 bases; nucleotides outside the gene matches: 9. This CDR3 is 19 amino acids long. The CDR3 DNA reads as TGCGCCAGCAGCTTGGGACTAGCGGGGGGACTATACATCACAGATACGCAGTATTTT. Amino acid sequence: CASSLGLAGGLYITDTQYF. Together with reference TRBV5-1 and TRBJ2-3, the CDR3 gives the full variable domain: KAGVTQTPRYLIKTRGQQVTLSCSPISGHRSVSWYQQTPGQGLQFLFEYFSETQRNKGNFPGRFSGRQFSNSRSEMNVSTLELGDSALYLCASSLGLAGGLYITDTQYFGPGTRLTVL.

J is TRBJ2-3 and V is TRBV18, with TRBD2 matching over 7 bases. This CDR3 is 17 amino acids long. In germline, CDR1 is KGHSH, CDR2 LQKENI. Trimming removed 0 bases from V and 0 bases from J; junction bases left unmatched: 6. CDR3 DNA: TGTGCCAGCTCACCACCCCGGCAGGGACTAAGCACAGATACGCAGTATTTT. Protein: CASSPPRQGLSTDTQYF.

The chain has TRBV27 and TRBJ2-7, with 8 bases matching TRBD1. The J segment lost 9 bases and the V segment lost 5 bases, leaving 6 bases of the junction unmatched. Germline V gene data show CDR1 as MNHEY and CDR2 as SMNVEV (reference sequence). CDR3 size: 12 residues. CDR3 sequence: CASSAFRGRQYF. CDR3 coding DNA: TGTGCCAGCAGTGCCTTCAGGGGGCGGCAGTACTTC.

The chain combines TRBV12-1 with TRBJ2-7; the D call TRBD1 from the table was never checked on the DNA. TRBV12-1 is a pseudogene locus. The CDR3 is made up of 17 amino acids. The CDR3 spells CASSFRDRVLSSYEQYF. CDR3 bases: TGTGCCAGCAGCTTCCGGGACAGGGTGTTGTCATCCTACGAGCAGTACTTC.

This clone is a singleton in its sample. This sequence joins TRBV5-1 and TRBJ2-5; D unclear. The V gene lost 4 bases and the J gene lost 3 bases, with 13 bases spanning the gap. Germline V lookup: CDR1 SGHRS, CDR2 YFSETQ. This CDR3 has 14 residues. The chain's CDR3 is CASSRWGSEETQYF. In DNA form, the CDR3 reads TGCGCCAGCAGCAGGTGGGGATCAGAAGAGACCCAGTACTTC.

This chain connects TRBV19 to TRBJ2-2; 7 nucleotides align to TRBD1. The CDR3 runs 14 residues. V lost 6 bases and J lost 1; bases outside the gene matches: 2. Germline values: CDR1 LNHDA, CDR2 SQIVND (reference sequence). The chain's CDR3 is CASRHRGNTGELFF. For the CDR3, the DNA is TGTGCCAGTAGACACAGGGGGAACACCGGGGAGCTGTTTTTT.

CDR3 in amino acids: CASSPPSGGGADTQYF. CDR3 DNA sequence: TGTGCCAGCTCACCACCGTCCGGGGGTGGCGCAGATACGCAGTATTTT. V usage is TRBV18 and J usage is TRBJ2-3; TRBD2 is a possible D gene (6 bases). The CDR3 sequence is 16 residues long. V was shortened by 0 bases and J by 4 bases, with 14 bases between the two germline ends. Per the germline V gene, CDR1 is KGHSH and CDR2 is LQKENI. Filled out from reference TRBV18 and TRBJ2-3, the complete variable domain reads NAGVMQNPRHLVRRRGQEARLRCSPMKGHSHVYWYRQLPEEGLKFMVYLQKENIIDESGMPKERFSAEFPKEGPSILRIQQVVRGDSAAYFCASSPPSGGGADTQYFGPGTRLTVL.

J is TRBJ2-4 and V is TRBV19; D is undetermined. The CDR3 runs 17 residues. Deletions cut 5 bases from V and 0 bases from J, with 17 bases between. In germline, CDR1 is LNHDA, CDR2 SQIVND (reference sequence). The chain's CDR3 is CASSPRLMGLAKNIQYF. In DNA, the CDR3 is TGTGCCAGTAGTCCCCGTCTCATGGGATTAGCCAAAAACATTCAGTACTTC. Supplemented by reference TRBV19 and TRBJ2-4, the full variable domain reads DGGITQSPKYLFRKEGQNVTLSCEQNLNHDAMYWYRQDPGQGLRLIYYSQIVNDFQKGDIAEGYSVSREKKESFPLTVTSAQKNPTAFYLCASSPRLMGLAKNIQYFGAGTRLSVL.

CDR3 nucleotides: TGTGCCATCAGTGAGCGGGACAGGGGTGACGAGCAGTTCTTC. Its protein is CAISERDRGDEQFF. The rearrangement uses TRBV10-3 and TRBJ2-1; 10 nucleotides agree with TRBD1. J lost 10 bases, V lost 2 bases, and 5 bases had no gene match. In germline, CDR1 is ENHRY, CDR2 SYGVKD. The CDR3 length is 14 residues.

Comment on this clone: This sample also contains other DNA sequences that code for the same CDR3. The genes are TRBV7-9 and TRBJ2-5; TRBD2 agrees at 12 bases. Germline V gene lookup returns CDR1 SEHNR and CDR2 FQNEAQ (reference sequence). CDR3 size: 16 residues. V dropped 4 bases and J dropped 4; count of bases not matched to a gene: 7. The CDR3, as DNA: TGTGCCAGCAGCTCAAAGGGGGGACTAGCGGGAGAGACCCAGTACTTC. Its translation is CASSSKGGLAGETQYF.